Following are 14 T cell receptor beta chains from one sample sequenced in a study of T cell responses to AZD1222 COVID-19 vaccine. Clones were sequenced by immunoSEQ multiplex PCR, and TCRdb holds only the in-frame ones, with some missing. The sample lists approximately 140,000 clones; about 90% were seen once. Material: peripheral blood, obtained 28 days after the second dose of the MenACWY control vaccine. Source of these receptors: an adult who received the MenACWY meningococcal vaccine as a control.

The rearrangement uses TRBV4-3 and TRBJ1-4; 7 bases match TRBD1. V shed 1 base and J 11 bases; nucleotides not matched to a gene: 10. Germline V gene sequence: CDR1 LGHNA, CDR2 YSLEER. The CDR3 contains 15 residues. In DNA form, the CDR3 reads TGCGCCAGCAGCCAAGTAGGAGGGGGCCCGGAGAAACTGTTTTTT. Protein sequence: CASSQVGGGPEKLFF.

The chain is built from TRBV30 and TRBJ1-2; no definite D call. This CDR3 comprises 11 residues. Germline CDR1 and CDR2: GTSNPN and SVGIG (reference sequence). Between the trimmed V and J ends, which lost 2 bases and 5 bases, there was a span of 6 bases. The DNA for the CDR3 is TGTGCCTGGAGTTTAGTGTATGGCTACACCTTC. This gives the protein CAWSLVYGYTF.

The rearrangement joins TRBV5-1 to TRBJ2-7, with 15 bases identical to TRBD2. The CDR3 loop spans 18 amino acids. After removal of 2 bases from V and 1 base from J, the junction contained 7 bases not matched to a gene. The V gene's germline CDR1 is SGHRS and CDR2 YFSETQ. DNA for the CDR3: TGCGCCAGCAGCTTTTTTGGGACTAGCGGGAGGACATCCTACGAGCAGTACTTC. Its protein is CASSFFGTSGRTSYEQYF.

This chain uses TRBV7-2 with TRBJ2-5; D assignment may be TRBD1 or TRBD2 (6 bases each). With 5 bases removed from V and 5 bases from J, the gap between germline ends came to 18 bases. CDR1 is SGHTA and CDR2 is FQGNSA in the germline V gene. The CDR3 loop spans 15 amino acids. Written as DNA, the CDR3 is TGTGCCAGCAGCCTTGAATCGGGGGCGCGGGAGACCCAGTACTTC. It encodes CASSLESGARETQYF.

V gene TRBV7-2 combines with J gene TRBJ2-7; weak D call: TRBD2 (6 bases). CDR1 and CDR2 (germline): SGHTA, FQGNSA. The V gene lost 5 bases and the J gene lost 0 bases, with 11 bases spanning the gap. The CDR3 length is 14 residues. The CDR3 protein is CASSPGEVSYEQYF. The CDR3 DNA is TGTGCCAGCAGCCCCGGGGAGGTCTCCTACGAGCAGTACTTC.

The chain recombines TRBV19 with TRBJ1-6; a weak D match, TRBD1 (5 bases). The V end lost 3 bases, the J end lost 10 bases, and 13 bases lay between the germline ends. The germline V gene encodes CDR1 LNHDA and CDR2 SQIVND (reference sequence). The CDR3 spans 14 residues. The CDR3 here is CASSMMTDRSPLHF. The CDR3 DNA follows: TGTGCCAGTAGTATGATGACAGATCGCTCACCCCTCCACTTT.

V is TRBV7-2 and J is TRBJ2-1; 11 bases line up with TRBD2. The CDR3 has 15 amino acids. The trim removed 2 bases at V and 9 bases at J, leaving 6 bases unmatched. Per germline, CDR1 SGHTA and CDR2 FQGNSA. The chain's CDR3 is CASSLSLAGGSEQFF. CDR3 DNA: TGTGCCAGCAGCTTAAGTCTAGCGGGAGGTTCTGAGCAGTTCTTC.

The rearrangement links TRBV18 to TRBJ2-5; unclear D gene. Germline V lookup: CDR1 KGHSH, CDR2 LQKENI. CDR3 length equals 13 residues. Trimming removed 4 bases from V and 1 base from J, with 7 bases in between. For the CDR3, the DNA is TGTGCCAGCTCACAGTTAGTCCAAGAGACCCAGTACTTC. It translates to CASSQLVQETQYF.

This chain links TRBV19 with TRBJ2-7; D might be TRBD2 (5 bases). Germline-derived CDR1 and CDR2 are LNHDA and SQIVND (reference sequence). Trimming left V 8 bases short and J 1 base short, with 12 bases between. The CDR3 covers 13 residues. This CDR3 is CASEGPSSYEQYF. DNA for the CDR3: TGTGCCAGTGAGGGCCCCAGTTCCTACGAGCAGTACTTC.

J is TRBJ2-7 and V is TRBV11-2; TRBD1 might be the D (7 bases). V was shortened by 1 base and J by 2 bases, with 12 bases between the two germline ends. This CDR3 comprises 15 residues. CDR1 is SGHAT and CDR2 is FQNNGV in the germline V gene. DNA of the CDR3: TGTGCCAGCAGCTTAGGCCAGGGGGGACCCTACGAGCAGTACTTC. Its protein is CASSLGQGGPYEQYF.

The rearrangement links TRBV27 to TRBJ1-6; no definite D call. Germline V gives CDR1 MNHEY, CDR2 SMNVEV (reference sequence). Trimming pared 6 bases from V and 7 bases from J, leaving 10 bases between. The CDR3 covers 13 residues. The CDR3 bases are TGTGCCAGCAGAACACGGTCAAATTCACCCCTCCACTTT. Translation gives CASRTRSNSPLHF.

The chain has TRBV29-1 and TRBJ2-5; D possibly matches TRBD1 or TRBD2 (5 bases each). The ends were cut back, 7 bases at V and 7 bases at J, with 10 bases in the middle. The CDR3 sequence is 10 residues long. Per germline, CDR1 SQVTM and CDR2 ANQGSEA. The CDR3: CSAGAPTQYF. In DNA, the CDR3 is TGCAGCGCCGGGGCGCCGACCCAGTACTTC.

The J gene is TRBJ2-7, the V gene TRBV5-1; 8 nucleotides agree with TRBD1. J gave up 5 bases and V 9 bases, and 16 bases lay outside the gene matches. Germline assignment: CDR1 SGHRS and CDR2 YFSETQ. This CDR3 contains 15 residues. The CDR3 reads CATLTRQGPPNEQYF. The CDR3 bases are TGCGCCACCCTAACCCGACAGGGGCCCCCCAACGAGCAGTACTTC.

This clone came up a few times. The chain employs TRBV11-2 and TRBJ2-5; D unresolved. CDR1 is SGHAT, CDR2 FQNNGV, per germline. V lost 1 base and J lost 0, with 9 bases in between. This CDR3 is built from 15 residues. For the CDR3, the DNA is TGTGCCAGCAGCTTAGTGGGCAGGTACCAAGAGACCCAGTACTTC. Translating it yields CASSLVGRYQETQYF.